These 3 T cell receptor beta chains came from one sample sequenced in a study of cytomegalovirus exposure and HLA in healthy donors listed by TCRdb under 2017. To prepare the library, the immunoSEQ multiplex PCR assay was applied. The multiplex PCR relied on a mix of 60 forward primers for TCR Vbeta segments and 13 reverse primers for TCR Jbeta segments. Here the immuneACCESS table is served through TCRdb, limited to in-frame sequences with V and J called. Missing clones are a known gap in these copies; in checked studies unresolved V genes cover under half, and the rest lacks a known reason. The sample includes approximately 150,000 clones, with roughly 80% observed a single time. Together, the top ten hold about 2% of the sample. The specimen was PBMCs. These receptors all stem from a human donor in good health.

The chain combines TRBV7-9 with TRBJ1-1; TRBD1 matches 10 bases. J gave up 10 bases and V 5 bases, and 10 bases lay outside the gene matches. This CDR3 has 14 amino acids. From germline, CDR1 is SEHNR and CDR2 FQNEAQ (reference sequence). CDR3 DNA sequence: TGTGCCAGCAGCCCCCGGACAGGGGGACCCGGAGCTTTCTTT. It yields the protein CASSPRTGGPGAFF. The full variable domain, in which reference TRBV7-9 and TRBJ1-1 provide the parts outside the CDR3, is DTGVSQNPRHKITKRGQNVTFRCDPISEHNRLYWYRQTLGQGPEFLTYFQNEAQLEKSRLLSDRFSAERPKGSFSTLEIQRTEQGDSAMYLCASSPRTGGPGAFFGQGTRLTVV.

The rearrangement uses TRBV5-4 and TRBJ2-3, with D maybe TRBD2 (5 bases). The CDR3 is 15 residues long. CDR1 is SGHNT, CDR2 YYREEE, per germline (reference sequence). V was pared by 1 base and J by 3 bases, with 12 bases between. For the CDR3, the DNA is TGTGCCAGCAGCTTGTCCGGGGTCCGTACAGATACGCAGTATTTT. Amino acids: CASSLSGVRTDTQYF.

This chain links TRBV5-4 with TRBJ2-5; D may be TRBD1 (5 bases). V lost 1 base to trimming and J lost 1 base, with 11 bases between them. This CDR3 comprises 15 residues. CDR1 and CDR2 (germline): SGHNT, YYREEE (reference sequence). CDR3: CASSLMQGGQETQYF. The CDR3 DNA reads as TGTGCCAGCAGCTTGATGCAGGGTGGCCAAGAGACCCAGTACTTC.